The rows below give T cell receptor beta chains drawn from one sample of a study of monozygotic twins with inflammatory bowel disease. TCRdb derives one entry per CDR3 protein from the 5' RACE reads, leaving out DNA. The ten top clones account for roughly 1.2%, within a sample of roughly 150,000 distinct CDR3 sequences. Sequencing was done on a sample of blood. The source of these receptors is a human donor with ulcerative colitis or Crohn's disease, or a healthy co-twin of an affected twin (not recorded which). CDR3s include the opening cysteine and the closing phenylalanine or tryptophan.

v_gene,j_gene,CDR3aa
TRBV9,TRBJ1-2,CASSVDGDGYGYTF
TRBV7-2,TRBJ1-4,CASSLPGPPNEKLFF
TRBV7-9,TRBJ1-1,CASSPDSWNTEAFF
TRBV12-3/TRBV12-4,TRBJ2-2,CASSLPRGRTGELFF
TRBV18,TRBJ2-5,CASSPSAIQETQYF
TRBV7-6,TRBJ2-7,CASSLGQLESSEQYF
TRBV24-1,TRBJ2-1,CATSVSGRGNEQFF
TRBV5-1,TRBJ2-7,CATRSSGQGSYEQYF
TRBV28,TRBJ1-1,CASSLSARGTEAFF
TRBV20-1,TRBJ2-4,CSAVVTSDAFFQYF
TRBV5-1,TRBJ2-3,CASSLYLAGNTQYF
TRBV7-3,TRBJ2-3,CASSLIGSRTGKDDTQYF
TRBV20-1,TRBJ1-5,CSARDPQNQPQHF
TRBV28,TRBJ2-6,CASSSDGRWANVLTF
TRBV7-3,TRBJ2-3,CASSLNTGVTDTQYF
TRBV7-7,TRBJ2-5,CASSFDNQETQYF
TRBV3-1,TRBJ2-2,CASSQADPNTGELFF
TRBV3-1,TRBJ2-1,CASSQYGIYNEQFF
TRBV7-3,TRBJ1-1,CASSLRAGSTEAFF
TRBV18,TRBJ1-1,CASSPLPGPVVDEAFF
TRBV7-3,TRBJ1-6,CASSEGLKSPLHF
TRBV20-1,TRBJ1-5,CSATDSDQPQHF
TRBV7-2,TRBJ1-4,CASSLVRGREKLFF
TRBV7-9,TRBJ1-1,CASSDRTGGTEAFF
TRBV5-6,TRBJ2-3,CASSSGTSGYTDTQYF
TRBV7-9,TRBJ2-7,CASSAWTGTEQYF
TRBV30,TRBJ2-1,CAWGVPNEQFF
TRBV12-3/TRBV12-4,TRBJ1-1,CASSSTEYTEAFF
TRBV20-1,TRBJ1-5,CSAGRTPTSPQHF
TRBV30,TRBJ1-1,CAWSSGRELAFF